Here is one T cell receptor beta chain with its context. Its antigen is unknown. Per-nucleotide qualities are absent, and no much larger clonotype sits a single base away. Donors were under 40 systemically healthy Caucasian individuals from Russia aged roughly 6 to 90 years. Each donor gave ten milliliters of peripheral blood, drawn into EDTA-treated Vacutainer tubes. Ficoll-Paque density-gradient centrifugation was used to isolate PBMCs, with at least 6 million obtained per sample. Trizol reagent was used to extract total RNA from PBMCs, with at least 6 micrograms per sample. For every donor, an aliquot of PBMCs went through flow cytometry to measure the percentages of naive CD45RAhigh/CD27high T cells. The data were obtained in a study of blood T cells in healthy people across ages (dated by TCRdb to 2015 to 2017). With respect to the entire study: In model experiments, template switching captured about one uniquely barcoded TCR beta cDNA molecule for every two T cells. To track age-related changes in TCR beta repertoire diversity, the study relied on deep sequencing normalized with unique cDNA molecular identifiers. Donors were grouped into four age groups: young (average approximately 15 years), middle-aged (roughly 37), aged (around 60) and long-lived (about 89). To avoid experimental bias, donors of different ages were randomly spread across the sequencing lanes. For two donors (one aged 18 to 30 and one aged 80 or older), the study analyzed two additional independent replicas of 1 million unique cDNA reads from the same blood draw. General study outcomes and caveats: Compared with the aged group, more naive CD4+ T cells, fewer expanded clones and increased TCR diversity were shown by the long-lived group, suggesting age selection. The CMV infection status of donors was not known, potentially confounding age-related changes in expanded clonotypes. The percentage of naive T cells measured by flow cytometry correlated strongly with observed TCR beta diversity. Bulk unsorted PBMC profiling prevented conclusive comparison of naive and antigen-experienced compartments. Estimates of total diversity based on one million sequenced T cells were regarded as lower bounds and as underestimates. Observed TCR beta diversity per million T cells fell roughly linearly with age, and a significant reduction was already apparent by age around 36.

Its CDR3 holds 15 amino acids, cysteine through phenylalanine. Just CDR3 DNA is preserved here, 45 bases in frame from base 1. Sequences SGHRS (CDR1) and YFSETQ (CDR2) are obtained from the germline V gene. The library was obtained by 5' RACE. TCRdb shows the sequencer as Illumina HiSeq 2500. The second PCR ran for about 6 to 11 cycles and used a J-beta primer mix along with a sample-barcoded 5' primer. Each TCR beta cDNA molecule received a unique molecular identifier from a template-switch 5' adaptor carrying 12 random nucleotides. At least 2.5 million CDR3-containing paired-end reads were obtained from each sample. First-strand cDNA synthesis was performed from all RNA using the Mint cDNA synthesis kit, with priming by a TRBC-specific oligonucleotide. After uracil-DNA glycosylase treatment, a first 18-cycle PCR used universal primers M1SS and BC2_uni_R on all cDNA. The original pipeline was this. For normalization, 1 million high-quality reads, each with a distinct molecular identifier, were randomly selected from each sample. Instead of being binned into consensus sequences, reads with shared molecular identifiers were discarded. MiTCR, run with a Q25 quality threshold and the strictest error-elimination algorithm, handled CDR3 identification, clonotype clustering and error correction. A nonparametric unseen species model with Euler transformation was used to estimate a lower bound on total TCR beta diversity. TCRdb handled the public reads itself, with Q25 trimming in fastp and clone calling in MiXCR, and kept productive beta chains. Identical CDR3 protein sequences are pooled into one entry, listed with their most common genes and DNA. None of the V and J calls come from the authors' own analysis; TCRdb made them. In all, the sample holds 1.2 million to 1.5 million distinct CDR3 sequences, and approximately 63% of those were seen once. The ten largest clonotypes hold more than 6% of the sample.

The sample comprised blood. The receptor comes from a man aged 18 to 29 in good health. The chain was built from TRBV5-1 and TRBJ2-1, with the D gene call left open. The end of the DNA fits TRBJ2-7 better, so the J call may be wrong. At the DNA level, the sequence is TGCGCCAGCAGCTTGGGCTCAAACCCCTACAATGAGCAGTACTTC. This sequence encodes CASSLGSNPYNEQYF.